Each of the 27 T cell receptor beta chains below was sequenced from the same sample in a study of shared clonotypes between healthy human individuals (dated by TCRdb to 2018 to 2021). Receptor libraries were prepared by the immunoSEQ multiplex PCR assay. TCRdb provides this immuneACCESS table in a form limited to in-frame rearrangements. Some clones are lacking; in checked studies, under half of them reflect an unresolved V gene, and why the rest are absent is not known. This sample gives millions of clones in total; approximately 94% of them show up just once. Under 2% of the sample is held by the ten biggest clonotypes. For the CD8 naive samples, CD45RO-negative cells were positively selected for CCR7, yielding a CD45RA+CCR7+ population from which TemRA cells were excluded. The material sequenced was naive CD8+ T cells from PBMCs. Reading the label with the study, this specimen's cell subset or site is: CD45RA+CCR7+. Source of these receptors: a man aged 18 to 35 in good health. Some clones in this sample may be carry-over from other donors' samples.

CDR3 DNA sequence: TGTGCCAGCAGCTTTTTGGGATACATGAACACTGAAGCTTTCTTT. Translation gives CASSFLGYMNTEAFF. V is TRBV7-2 and J is TRBJ1-1; D gene ambiguous. From germline, CDR1 is SGHTA and CDR2 FQGNSA. This CDR3 comprises 15 residues. Trimming removed 3 bases from V and 0 bases from J, with 11 bases in between.

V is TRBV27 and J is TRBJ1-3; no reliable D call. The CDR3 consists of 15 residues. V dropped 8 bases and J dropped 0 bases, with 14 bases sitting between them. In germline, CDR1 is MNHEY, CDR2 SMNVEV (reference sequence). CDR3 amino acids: CASSLDGNSGNTIYF. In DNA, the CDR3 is TGTGCCAGCTCTCTGGACGGCAACTCTGGAAACACCATATATTTT.

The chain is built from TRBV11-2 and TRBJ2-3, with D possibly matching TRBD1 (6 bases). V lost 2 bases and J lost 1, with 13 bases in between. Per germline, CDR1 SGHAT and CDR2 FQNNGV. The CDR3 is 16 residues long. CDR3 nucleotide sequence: TGTGCCAGCAGCTTAAACAGGGTTCAGGGCACAGATACGCAGTATTTT. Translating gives CASSLNRVQGTDTQYF. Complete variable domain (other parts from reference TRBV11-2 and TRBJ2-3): EAGVAQSPRYKIIEKRQSVAFWCNPISGHATLYWYQQILGQGPKLLIQFQNNGVVDDSQLPKDRFSAERLKGVDSTLKIQPAKLEDSAVYLCASSLNRVQGTDTQYFGPGTRLTVL.

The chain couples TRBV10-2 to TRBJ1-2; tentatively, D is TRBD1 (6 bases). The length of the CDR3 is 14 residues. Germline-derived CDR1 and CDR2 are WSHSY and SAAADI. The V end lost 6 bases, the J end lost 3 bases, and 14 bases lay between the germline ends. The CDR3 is CASRDQGFHYGYTF. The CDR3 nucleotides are TGCGCCAGCAGAGACCAGGGGTTCCACTATGGCTACACCTTC.

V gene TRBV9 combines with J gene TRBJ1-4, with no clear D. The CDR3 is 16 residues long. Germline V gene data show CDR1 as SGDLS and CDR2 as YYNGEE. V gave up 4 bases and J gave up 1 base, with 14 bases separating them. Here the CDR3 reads CASSPGTQETNEKLFF. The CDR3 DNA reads TGTGCCAGCAGCCCGGGTACTCAAGAAACTAATGAAAAACTGTTTTTT. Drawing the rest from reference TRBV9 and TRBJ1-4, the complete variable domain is DSGVTQTPKHLITATGQRVTLRCSPRSGDLSVYWYQQSLDQGLQFLIQYYNGEERAKGNILERFSAQQFPDLHSELNLSSLELGDSALYFCASSPGTQETNEKLFFGSGTQLSVL.

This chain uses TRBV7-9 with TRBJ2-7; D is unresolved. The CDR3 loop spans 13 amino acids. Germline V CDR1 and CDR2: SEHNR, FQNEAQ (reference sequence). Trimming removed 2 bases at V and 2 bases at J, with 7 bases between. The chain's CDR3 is CASSLTPAYEQYF. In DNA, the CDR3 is TGTGCCAGCAGCTTAACGCCAGCCTACGAGCAGTACTTC.

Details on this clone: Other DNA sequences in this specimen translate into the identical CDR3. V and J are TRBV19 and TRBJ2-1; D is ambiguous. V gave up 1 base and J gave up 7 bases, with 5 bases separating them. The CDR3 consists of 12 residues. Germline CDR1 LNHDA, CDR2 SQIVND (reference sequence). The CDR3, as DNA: TGTGCCAGTAGTATAGGAACGAATGAGCAGTTCTTC. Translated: CASSIGTNEQFF.

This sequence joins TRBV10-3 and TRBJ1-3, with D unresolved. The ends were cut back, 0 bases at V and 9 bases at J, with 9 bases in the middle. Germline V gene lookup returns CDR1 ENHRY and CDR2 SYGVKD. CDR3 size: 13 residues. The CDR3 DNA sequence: TGTGCCATCAGTGAGTCGAGCTTGGGCACCATATATTTT. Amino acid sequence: CAISESSLGTIYF.

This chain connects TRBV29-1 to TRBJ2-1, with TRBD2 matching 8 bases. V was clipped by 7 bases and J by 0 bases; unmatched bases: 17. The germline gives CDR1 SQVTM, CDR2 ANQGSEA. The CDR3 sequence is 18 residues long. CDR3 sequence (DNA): TGCAGCGCCACCGGGGGGGGCCCCGCCGTGAGCTCCTACAATGAGCAGTTCTTC. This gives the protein CSATGGGPAVSSYNEQFF.

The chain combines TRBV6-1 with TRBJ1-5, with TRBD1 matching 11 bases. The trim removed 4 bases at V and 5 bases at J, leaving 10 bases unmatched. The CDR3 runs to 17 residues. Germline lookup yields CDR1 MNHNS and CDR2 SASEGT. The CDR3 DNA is TGTGCCAGCAGTGGATGGACAGGGGGCTTTTTATATCAGCCCCAGCATTTT. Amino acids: CASSGWTGGFLYQPQHF.

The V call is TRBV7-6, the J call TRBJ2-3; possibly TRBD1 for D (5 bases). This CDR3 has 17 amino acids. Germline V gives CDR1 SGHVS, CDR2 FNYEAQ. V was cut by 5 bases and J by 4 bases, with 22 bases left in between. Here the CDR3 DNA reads TGTGCCAGCAGCCCGAGGCAGGACACGTATGTCCCAGATACGCAGTATTTT. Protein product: CASSPRQDTYVPDTQYF.

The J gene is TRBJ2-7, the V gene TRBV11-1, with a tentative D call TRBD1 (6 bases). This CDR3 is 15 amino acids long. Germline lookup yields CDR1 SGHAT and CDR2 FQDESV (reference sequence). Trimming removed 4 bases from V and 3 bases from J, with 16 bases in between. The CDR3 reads CASSSDDRPYYEQYF. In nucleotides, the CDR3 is TGTGCCAGCAGCTCCGATGACAGGCCGTACTACGAGCAGTACTTC.

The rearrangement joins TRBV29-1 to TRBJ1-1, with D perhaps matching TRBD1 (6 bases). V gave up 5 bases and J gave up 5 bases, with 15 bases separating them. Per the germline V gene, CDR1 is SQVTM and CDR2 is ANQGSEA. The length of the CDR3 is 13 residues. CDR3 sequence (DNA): TGCAGCGTTTCACCGGGGGCCGGAACTGAAGCTTTCTTT. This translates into CSVSPGAGTEAFF. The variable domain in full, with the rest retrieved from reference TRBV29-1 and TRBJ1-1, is SAVISQKPSRDICQRGTSLTIQCQVDSQVTMMFWYRQQPGQSLTLIATANQGSEATYESGFVIDKFPISRPNLTFSTLTVSNMSPEDSSIYLCSVSPGAGTEAFFGQGTRLTVV.

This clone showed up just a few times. For the CDR3, the DNA is TGCGCCAGCTCTGTAACGAGCAATCAGCCCCAGCATTTT. Residues: CASSVTSNQPQHF. The genes are TRBV4-1 and TRBJ1-5; D gene ambiguous. The CDR3 totals 13 residues. Trimming removed 8 bases at V and 1 base at J, with 9 bases between. CDR1 is MGHRA and CDR2 is YSYEKL in the germline V gene.

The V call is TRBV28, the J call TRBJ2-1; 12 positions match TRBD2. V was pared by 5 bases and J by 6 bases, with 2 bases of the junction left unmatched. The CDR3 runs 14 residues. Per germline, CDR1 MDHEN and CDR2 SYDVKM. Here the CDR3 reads CASSPTSGSNEQFF. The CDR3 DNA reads TGTGCCAGCAGTCCGACTAGCGGGAGCAATGAGCAGTTCTTC.

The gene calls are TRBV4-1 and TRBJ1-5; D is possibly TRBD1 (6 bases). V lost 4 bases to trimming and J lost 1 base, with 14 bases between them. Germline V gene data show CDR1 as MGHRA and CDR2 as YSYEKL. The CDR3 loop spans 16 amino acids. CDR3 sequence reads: CASSRKAGTSNQPQHF. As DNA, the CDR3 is TGCGCCAGCAGCCGCAAAGCCGGGACAAGCAATCAGCCCCAGCATTTT.

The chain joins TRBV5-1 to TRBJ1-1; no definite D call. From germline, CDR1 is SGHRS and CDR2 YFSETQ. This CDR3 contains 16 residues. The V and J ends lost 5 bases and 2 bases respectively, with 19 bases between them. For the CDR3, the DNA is TGCGCCAGCAGAAACAACCGTTCCCCCTATAACACTGAAGCTTTCTTT. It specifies CASRNNRSPYNTEAFF.

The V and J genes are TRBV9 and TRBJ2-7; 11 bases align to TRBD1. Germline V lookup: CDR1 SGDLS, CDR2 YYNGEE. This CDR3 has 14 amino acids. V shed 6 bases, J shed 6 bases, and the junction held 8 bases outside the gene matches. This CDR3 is CASNSGTGGAEQYF. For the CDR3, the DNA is TGTGCCAGCAATTCCGGGACAGGGGGGGCCGAGCAGTACTTC.

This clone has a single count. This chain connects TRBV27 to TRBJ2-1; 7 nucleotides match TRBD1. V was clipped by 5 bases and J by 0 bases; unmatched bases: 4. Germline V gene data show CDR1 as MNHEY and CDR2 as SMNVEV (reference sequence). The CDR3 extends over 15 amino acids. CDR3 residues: CASSTGQTSYNEQFF. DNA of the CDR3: TGTGCCAGCAGTACGGGACAGACCTCCTACAATGAGCAGTTCTTC.

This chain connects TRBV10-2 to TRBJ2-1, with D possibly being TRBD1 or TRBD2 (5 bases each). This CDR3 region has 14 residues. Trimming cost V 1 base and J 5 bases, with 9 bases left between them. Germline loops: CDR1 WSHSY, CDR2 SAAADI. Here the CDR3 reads CASSEWGKDNEQFF. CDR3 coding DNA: TGCGCCAGCAGTGAGTGGGGGAAAGACAATGAGCAGTTCTTC.

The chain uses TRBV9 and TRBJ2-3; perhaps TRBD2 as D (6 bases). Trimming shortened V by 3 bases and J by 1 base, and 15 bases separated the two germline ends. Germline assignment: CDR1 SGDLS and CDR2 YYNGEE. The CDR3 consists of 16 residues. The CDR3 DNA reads TGTGCCAGCAGCGCGGGGGACGGGGTTCGCACAGATACGCAGTATTTT. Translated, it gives CASSAGDGVRTDTQYF.

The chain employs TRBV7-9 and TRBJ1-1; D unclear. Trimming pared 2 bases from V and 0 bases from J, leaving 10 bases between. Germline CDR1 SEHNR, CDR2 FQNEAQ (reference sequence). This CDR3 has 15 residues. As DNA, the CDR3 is TGTGCCAGCAGCTTATTAACCCCCATGAACACTGAAGCTTTCTTT. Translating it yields CASSLLTPMNTEAFF.

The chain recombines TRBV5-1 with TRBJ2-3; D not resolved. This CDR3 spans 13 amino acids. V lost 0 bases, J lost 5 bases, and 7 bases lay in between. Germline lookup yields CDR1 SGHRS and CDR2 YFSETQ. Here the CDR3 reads CASSLDLGDTQYF. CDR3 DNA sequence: TGCGCCAGCAGCTTGGACTTGGGAGATACGCAGTATTTT.

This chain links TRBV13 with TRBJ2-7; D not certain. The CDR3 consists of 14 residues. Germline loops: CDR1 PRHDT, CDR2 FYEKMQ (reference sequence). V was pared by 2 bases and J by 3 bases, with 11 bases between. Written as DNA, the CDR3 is TGTGCCAGCAGCTTAATGAGGTCGGACTACGAGCAGTACTTC. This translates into CASSLMRSDYEQYF.

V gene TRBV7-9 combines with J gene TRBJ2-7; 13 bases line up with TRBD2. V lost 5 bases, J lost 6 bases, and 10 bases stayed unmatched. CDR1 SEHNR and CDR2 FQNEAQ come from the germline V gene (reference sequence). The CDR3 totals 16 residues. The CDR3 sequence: CASSPKTSGRYSEQYF. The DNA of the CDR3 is TGTGCCAGCAGCCCCAAGACTAGCGGGAGGTACAGCGAGCAGTACTTC.

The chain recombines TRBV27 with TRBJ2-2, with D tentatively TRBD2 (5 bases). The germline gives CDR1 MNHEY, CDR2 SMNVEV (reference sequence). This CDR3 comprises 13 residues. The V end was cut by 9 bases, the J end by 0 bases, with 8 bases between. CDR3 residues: CARTTANTGELFF. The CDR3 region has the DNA TGTGCCAGGACTACCGCGAACACCGGGGAGCTGTTTTTT.

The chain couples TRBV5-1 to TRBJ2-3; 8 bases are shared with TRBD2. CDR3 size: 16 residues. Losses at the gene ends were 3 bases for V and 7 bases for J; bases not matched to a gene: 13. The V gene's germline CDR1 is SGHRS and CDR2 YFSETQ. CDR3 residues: CASSSAPGLGGNTQYF. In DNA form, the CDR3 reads TGCGCCAGCAGCTCAGCCCCGGGACTAGGGGGGAATACGCAGTATTTT.